A single sample is the source of the 24 T cell receptor beta chains below, sequenced in a study of blood T cell repertoires in COVID-19. Produced via immunoSEQ multiplex PCR; TCRdb's table is partial and in-frame only. The sample records about 280,000 clones, about nine tenths being singletons. The sequenced sample was peripheral blood. The receptor source for this set is a man aged 50-59 years with acute or convalescent COVID-19.

The chain couples TRBV7-3 to TRBJ1-1; weak D call: TRBD1 (5 bases). There are 14 residues in the CDR3. With 2 bases removed from V and 4 bases from J, the gap between germline ends came to 11 bases. Germline V gene sequence: CDR1 SGHTA, CDR2 FQGTGA. The CDR3 DNA reads TGTGCCAGCAGCTTAGGCCCAGGGTCCACTGAAGCTTTCTTT. It translates to CASSLGPGSTEAFF.

J is TRBJ2-5 and V is TRBV19; 8 nucleotides match TRBD2. Germline V gives CDR1 LNHDA, CDR2 SQIVND (reference sequence). J gave up 7 bases and V 11 bases, and 12 bases lay outside the gene matches. The CDR3 has 13 residues. Written as DNA, the CDR3 is TGTGCCCTCCTCGCGGGGGGTGGGTGGACCCAGTACTTC. Protein: CALLAGGGWTQYF.

This chain joins TRBV5-4 and TRBJ1-6; D possibly corresponds to TRBD1 (6 bases). The germline V gene has CDR1 SGHNT and CDR2 YYREEE (reference sequence). This CDR3 is 17 amino acids long. Trimming took 4 bases from V and 0 from J, leaving 14 bases between them. The CDR3: CASSLYRENSYNSPLHF. For the CDR3, the DNA is TGTGCCAGCAGCCTCTACAGGGAAAACTCCTATAATTCACCCCTCCACTTT.

V gene TRBV19 combines with J gene TRBJ1-1; D not certain. The CDR3 runs 13 residues. The germline V gene encodes CDR1 LNHDA and CDR2 SQIVND (reference sequence). The V gene lost 4 bases and the J gene lost 3 bases, with 9 bases spanning the gap. This CDR3 reads CASSTGFYTEAFF. The CDR3 DNA follows: TGTGCCAGTAGTACGGGGTTTTACACTGAAGCTTTCTTT.

This chain links TRBV5-1 with TRBJ1-4; TRBD1 agrees at 8 bases. Germline values: CDR1 SGHRS, CDR2 YFSETQ. The CDR3 runs to 15 residues. V lost 5 bases and J lost 3; bases outside the gene matches: 6. CDR3 amino acids: CASRPQGASNEKLFF. In nucleotides, the CDR3 is TGCGCCAGCAGACCCCAGGGGGCGTCTAATGAAAAACTGTTTTTT.

V gene TRBV5-4 combines with J gene TRBJ1-3; 10 bases align to TRBD1. Trimming cost V 4 bases and J 4 bases; bases outside gene matches: 8. CDR1 SGHNT and CDR2 YYREEE come from the germline V gene (reference sequence). This CDR3 comprises 16 residues. This CDR3 reads CASSTSRDRGGNTIYF. The CDR3 nucleotides read TGTGCCAGCAGCACATCCCGGGACAGGGGAGGAAACACCATATATTTT.

The V gene is TRBV7-3, the J gene TRBJ1-6; D is uncertain. This CDR3 spans 14 amino acids. Germline CDR1 SGHTA, CDR2 FQGTGA. V was shortened by 3 bases and J by 7 bases, with 10 bases between the two germline ends. The CDR3 region has the DNA TGTGCCAGCAGCTTGAGTGGGAGGAATTCACCCCTCCACTTT. The encoded protein is CASSLSGRNSPLHF.

The chain recombines TRBV18 with TRBJ1-4; perhaps TRBD1 as D (5 bases). Germline CDR1 is KGHSH and CDR2 is LQKENI. This CDR3 is 15 amino acids long. Trimming pared 1 base from V and 6 bases from J, leaving 12 bases between. CDR3 protein: CASSPLVTADEKLFF. CDR3 DNA sequence: TGTGCCAGCTCACCACTAGTGACAGCCGATGAAAAACTGTTTTTT. Drawing the rest from reference TRBV18 and TRBJ1-4, the complete variable domain is NAGVMQNPRHLVRRRGQEARLRCSPMKGHSHVYWYRQLPEEGLKFMVYLQKENIIDESGMPKERFSAEFPKEGPSILRIQQVVRGDSAAYFCASSPLVTADEKLFFGSGTQLSVL.

The V gene is TRBV12-3 or TRBV12-4, the J gene TRBJ1-2, with 8 bases fitting TRBD1. V lost 8 bases, J lost 0 bases, and 2 bases stayed unmatched. The CDR3 has 13 residues. Here the CDR3 DNA reads TGTGCCAGCCAGGGGGCAGCTAACTATGGCTACACCTTC. It codes for CASQGAANYGYTF.

The sample holds one count of this clone. The chain has TRBV12-3 or TRBV12-4 and TRBJ2-7; D is unclear. This CDR3 spans 12 amino acids. Trimming shortened V by 6 bases and J by 3 bases, and 9 bases separated the two germline ends. The DNA for the CDR3 is TGTGCCAGCAGGCGATATAACTACGAGCAGTACTTC. Translating gives CASRRYNYEQYF.

The chain recombines TRBV11-2 with TRBJ1-3, with D unclear. The ends were cut back, 1 base at V and 4 bases at J, with 8 bases in the middle. The CDR3 extends over 14 amino acids. CDR1 and CDR2 (germline): SGHAT, FQNNGV. The CDR3 is CASSLGTAGNTIYF. The CDR3 bases are TGTGCCAGCAGCTTAGGAACAGCCGGAAACACCATATATTTT.

V usage is TRBV9 and J usage is TRBJ2-5; 10 positions agree with TRBD2. Germline values: CDR1 SGDLS, CDR2 YYNGEE. The CDR3 is 14 residues long. V gave up 3 bases and J gave up 2 bases; unmatched junction bases: 1. As DNA, the CDR3 is TGTGCCAGCAGCGCAGCGGGGGGGCAAGAGACCCAGTACTTC. Translating it yields CASSAAGGQETQYF.

CDR3 sequence (DNA): TGTGCCAGTAGTTGGAGGGGTGACACTGAAGCTTTCTTT. Encoded protein: CASSWRGDTEAFF. This rearrangement joins TRBV19 to TRBJ1-1; D is possibly TRBD1 (5 bases). Trimming left V 5 bases short and J 3 bases short, with 10 bases between. CDR3 length: 13 amino acids. The germline CDR1 and CDR2 sequences are LNHDA and SQIVND (reference sequence). The whole variable domain, filled in from reference TRBV19 and TRBJ1-1, reads DGGITQSPKYLFRKEGQNVTLSCEQNLNHDAMYWYRQDPGQGLRLIYYSQIVNDFQKGDIAEGYSVSREKKESFPLTVTSAQKNPTAFYLCASSWRGDTEAFFGQGTRLTVV.

The rearrangement links TRBV10-2 to TRBJ2-4, with D possibly TRBD1 on 7 matching bases. CDR1 is WSHSY and CDR2 is SAAADI in the germline V gene. The CDR3 runs 13 residues. With 4 bases removed from V and 7 bases from J, the gap between germline ends came to 11 bases. CDR3 nucleotide sequence: TGCGCCAGCAGTGTGACAGGGAGGAACATTCAGTACTTC. It translates to CASSVTGRNIQYF.

The chain has TRBV28 and TRBJ2-3; D call uncertain. Deletions cut 5 bases from V and 2 bases from J, with 5 bases between. CDR1 MDHEN and CDR2 SYDVKM come from the germline V gene. The CDR3 length is 12 residues. The CDR3 DNA follows: TGTGCCAGCAGTCTCCCCACAGATACGCAGTATTTT. The encoded protein is CASSLPTDTQYF.

This chain uses TRBV7-8 with TRBJ1-1; 7 bases align to TRBD1. Germline assignment: CDR1 SGHVS and CDR2 FQNEAQ. The trim removed 5 bases at V and 5 bases at J, leaving 8 bases unmatched. CDR3 length: 14 amino acids. CDR3 amino acids: CASSPMSTGTEAFF. CDR3 in DNA: TGTGCCAGCAGCCCGATGTCGACAGGGACTGAAGCTTTCTTT.

This clone was seen a few times. This chain uses TRBV7-3 with TRBJ1-2; D remains unclear. Germline V gives CDR1 SGHTA, CDR2 FQGTGA. Trimming removed 0 bases from V and 4 bases from J, with 6 bases in between. The CDR3 contains 13 residues. The CDR3 region is CASSLTGSYGYTF. CDR3 bases: TGTGCCAGCAGCTTAACAGGGAGCTATGGCTACACCTTC.

This chain links TRBV5-6 with TRBJ1-3; tentative D call: TRBD1 (5 bases). The germline gives CDR1 SGHDT, CDR2 YYEEEE. The CDR3 consists of 16 residues. V dropped 4 bases and J dropped 0 bases, with 14 bases sitting between them. The CDR3 nucleotides read TGTGCCAGCAGCCCAGGCGGGGCCGGCTCTGGAAACACCATATATTTT. Translated: CASSPGGAGSGNTIYF.

The chain recombines TRBV4-1 with TRBJ2-2, with no clear D. Germline V gives CDR1 MGHRA, CDR2 YSYEKL. This CDR3 is 17 amino acids long. Trimming took 1 base from V and 4 from J, leaving 16 bases between them. This CDR3 reads CASSQGQWLQLTGELFF. The CDR3 nucleotides are TGCGCCAGCAGCCAAGGCCAATGGCTACAGCTCACCGGGGAGCTGTTTTTT.

The chain recombines TRBV3-1 (or the pseudogene TRBV3-2) with TRBJ1-1; the D is unclear. V lost 1 base, J lost 6 bases, and 6 bases lay in between. The germline V gene encodes CDR1 LGHDT and CDR2 YNNKEL (reference sequence). There are 12 residues in the CDR3. CDR3 region: CASSQAGAEAFF. The CDR3 DNA reads TGTGCCAGCAGCCAAGCCGGGGCTGAAGCTTTCTTT.

The V and J genes are TRBV15 and TRBJ2-7; the D gene is possibly TRBD1 (6 bases). This CDR3 region has 15 residues. Germline CDR1 LNHNV, CDR2 YYDKDF (reference sequence). Trimming took off 5 bases at V and 2 bases at J, with 16 bases between the two ends. The CDR3 sequence is CATSGLNRAPYEQYF. The CDR3 DNA is TGTGCCACCAGCGGCCTAAACAGGGCACCCTACGAGCAGTACTTC.

This rearrangement joins TRBV4-1 to TRBJ1-2; 10 nucleotides agree with TRBD1. The junction had 12 bases not matched to a gene; V was cut back by 5 bases and J by 0 bases. The CDR3 is 18 amino acids. Germline-derived CDR1 and CDR2 are MGHRA and YSYEKL. The CDR3 nucleotides are TGCGCCAGCAGCAGGAGAGAGGGACAGGGGCTGTCTAACTATGGCTACACCTTC. Amino acids: CASSRREGQGLSNYGYTF.

In this sample, this clone turned up once. V gene TRBV12-3 or TRBV12-4 combines with J gene TRBJ2-7; 7 nucleotides align to TRBD1. The V and J ends lost 8 bases and 5 bases, in that order; junction bases with no gene match: 9. The CDR3 spans 13 residues. The CDR3 region is CASLLTGTHEQYF. Written as DNA, the CDR3 is TGTGCCAGCCTTCTGACAGGGACCCACGAGCAGTACTTC.

The V gene is TRBV7-2, the J gene TRBJ1-2; 10 bases align to TRBD1. The CDR3 runs 16 residues. CDR1 and CDR2 from the germline V gene are SGHTA and FQGNSA. J was trimmed by 0 bases and V by 1 base; bases with no gene match: 2. The CDR3 nucleotides are TGTGCCAGCAGCTTAGGGGGACAGGGGACTAACTATGGCTACACCTTC. Its translation is CASSLGGQGTNYGYTF.